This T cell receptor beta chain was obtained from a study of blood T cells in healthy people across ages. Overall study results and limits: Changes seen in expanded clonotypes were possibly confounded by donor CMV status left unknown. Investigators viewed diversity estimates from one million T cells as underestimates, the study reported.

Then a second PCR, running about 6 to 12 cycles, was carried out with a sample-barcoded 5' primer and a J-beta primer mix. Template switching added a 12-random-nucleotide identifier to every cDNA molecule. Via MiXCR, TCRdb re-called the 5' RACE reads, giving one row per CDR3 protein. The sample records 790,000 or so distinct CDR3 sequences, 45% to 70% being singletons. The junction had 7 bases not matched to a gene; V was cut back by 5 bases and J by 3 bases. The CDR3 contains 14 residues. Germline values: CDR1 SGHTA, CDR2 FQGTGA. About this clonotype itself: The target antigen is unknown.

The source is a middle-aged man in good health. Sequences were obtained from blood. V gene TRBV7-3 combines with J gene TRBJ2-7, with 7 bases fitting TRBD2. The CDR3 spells CASSRGDGRYEQYF. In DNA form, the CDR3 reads TGTGCCAGCAGCCGGGGGGACGGTCGCTACGAGCAGTACTTC.